This section outlines one TCR beta chain sequence together with its context. The antigen this receptor binds is unknown. No base qualities exist here, and no much larger clone lies one base off it. CDR1 and CDR2 were assigned from the germline V gene (reference sequence) as SEHNR and FQNEAQ. The CDR3 sequence holds 15 residues, the cysteine and phenylalanine included. Kept here is only the CDR3 DNA, which spans 45 bases and is read in frame from base 1. Here V drops 4 bases and J drops 8 bases, and the junction holds 8 bases not matched to any gene. TCRbeta CDR3 regions were amplified from genomic DNA using the immunoSEQ Assay, a bias-controlled multiplex PCR. As for the original processing: Nucleated cell counts per sample were estimated from amplification of reference gene primers within the assay. To quantify the absolute abundance of each unique TCRbeta CDR3 rearrangement, sequence reads were collapsed and filtered. Productive Simpson clonality was computed per sample as the square root of Simpson's diversity index over productive rearrangements. The immuneACCESS repertoire file appears here via TCRdb, limited to in-frame rearrangements. These files lack a portion of the clones; in checked studies, under half of the deficit traces to unresolved V genes, and the cause of the others is not known. Clonal size and the V and J genes are those of that table, whereas D and trimming came from the DNA. The sample has around 150,000 clones on record, roughly nine tenths of them singletons. The leading ten clones occupy 2.5% to 3% of the sample.

These data originate in a study of blood T cell repertoires in COVID-19 (dated by TCRdb to about 2020). For the wider study: The collaborator samples originated in the United States, Italy and Spain and spanned the acute and convalescent phases of COVID-19. Samples came from the ongoing ImmuneRACE study (first 160 participants) plus 1,254 subjects from 6 global collaborators. Deeply sampled blood TCRbeta repertoires from subjects exposed to, actively infected with, or recovered from COVID-19 were included in the dataset. The material from the prospective study consisted of cDNA or gDNA derived from T cells, B-cell-depleted T cells, or PBMCs. A de-identified subject ID, COVID-19 status, age in years and sex were almost always included in the sample metadata. Where available, HLA class I and class II types were taken from metadata supplied by the sample provider and were not determined by assay-based typing. The repertoires were released in a freely available public database intended as a resource for research on the immune response to SARS-CoV-2. What the authors observed across the whole study: The quantity of clinical and demographic metadata differed by source and by participant and was supplied without curation.

The collaborating institutions used their own protocols to collect whole blood in K2EDTA tubes. For TCRbeta analysis, collaborator samples were shipped as frozen whole blood, as isolated PBMCs, or as DNA extracted from either sample type. Sequencing was done on a sample of peripheral blood. This TCR came from a man aged 55-75 years with acute or convalescent COVID-19. The rearrangement joined TRBV7-9 to TRBJ1-6; TRBD1 matches 7 bases in the middle. The nucleotides are TGTGCCAGCAGCTCCGGCAGGGGGAATCATTCACCCCTCCACTTT. It codes for CASSSGRGNHSPLHF.